The 27 T cell receptor beta chains given below trace back to one sample, sequenced in a study of T-cell reconstitution after alpha-beta-depleted transplantation in children. For TCRbeta, the library was prepared with unique molecular identifiers. TCRdb fed the PCR reads into MiXCR, producing one record per CDR3 protein. The data hold hundreds of thousands of distinct CDR3 sequences, with about 24% observed a single time. The sequencing here drew on PBMCs, mostly from graft donor cells, taken 360 days after TCRalphabeta/CD19-depleted stem cell transplant. The receptors were gathered from a female patient younger than 10 who had a stem cell transplant for congenital amegakaryocytic thrombocytopenia, so the T cells may come from the graft donor.

The rearrangement joins TRBV21-1 to TRBJ1-1; TRBD1 is the table's D call and was not checked against the DNA. TRBV21-1 is recorded as a pseudogene. The length of the CDR3 is 11 residues. The CDR3 nucleotides are TGTGCCAGCCCACTCAGGGGTGAAGCTTTCTTT. Its protein is CASPLRGEAFF.

This clonotype was counted at least ten times. The chain links TRBV5-1 to TRBJ1-2; TRBD1 is a possible D gene (6 bases). The CDR3 loop spans 15 amino acids. CDR1 SGHRS and CDR2 YFSETQ come from the germline V gene. Trimming took 2 bases from V and 8 from J, leaving 19 bases between them. CDR3 coding DNA: TGCGCCAGCAGCTTAAGAATCGGGACATCCTCCGGCTACACCTTC. Translated, it gives CASSLRIGTSSGYTF.

This clonotype was seen more than once but under ten times. The V gene is TRBV19, the J gene TRBJ2-1; TRBD1 or TRBD2 may be the D gene (6 bases each). This CDR3 comprises 13 residues. The germline V and J ends were trimmed by 1 base and 9 bases, with 10 bases remaining between them. Germline loops: CDR1 LNHDA, CDR2 SQIVND (reference sequence). CDR3 loop: CASSIVGGGEQFF. The CDR3 nucleotides are TGTGCCAGTAGTATAGTCGGAGGGGGTGAGCAGTTCTTC.

V gene TRBV6-1 combines with J gene TRBJ2-3; D not certain. Trimming stripped 5 bases from V and 0 bases from J, with 12 bases between. The germline gives CDR1 MNHNS, CDR2 SASEGT. This CDR3 spans 15 amino acids. DNA of the CDR3: TGTGCCAGCAGTCTGAAAGGGTACAGCACAGATACGCAGTATTTT. Encoded protein: CASSLKGYSTDTQYF.

This clonotype was seen a few times. V usage is TRBV24-1 and J usage is TRBJ2-5; D is ambiguous. Looked up from germline, CDR1 is KGHDR and CDR2 is SFDVKD. Trimming shortened V by 3 bases and J by 4 bases, and 8 bases separated the two germline ends. This CDR3 comprises 13 residues. The CDR3 protein is CATSDSSGETQYF. The DNA for the CDR3 is TGTGCCACCAGTGATAGCTCGGGAGAGACCCAGTACTTC.

This clonotype has just a few counts. The chain couples TRBV29-1 to TRBJ1-1, with D possibly being TRBD1 (5 bases). The V end lost 4 bases, the J end lost 6 bases, and 12 bases lay between the germline ends. The CDR3 is 12 residues long. Germline V CDR1 and CDR2: SQVTM, ANQGSEA. CDR3 coding DNA: TGCAGCGTTGTGGGGCCAAACCCTGAAGCTTTCTTT. Translation gives CSVVGPNPEAFF.

This chain connects TRBV20-1 to TRBJ2-7; D is ambiguous. This CDR3 is 17 amino acids long. Trimming cost V 3 bases and J 3 bases, with 24 bases left between them. Germline V gene lookup returns CDR1 DFQATT and CDR2 SNEGSKA (reference sequence). In nucleotides, the CDR3 is TGCAGTGCTAGCGGCCCCCAAAAAGCAGAGTTTAACTACGAGCAGTACTTC. Translation: CSASGPQKAEFNYEQYF.

The gene calls are TRBV9 and TRBJ2-2; 8 nucleotides match TRBD2. Germline CDR1 and CDR2: SGDLS and YYNGEE. The length of the CDR3 is 16 residues. V dropped 0 bases and J dropped 5; count of bases not matched to a gene: 6. CDR3 in amino acids: CASSVEAGARTGELFF. The CDR3 coding sequence is TGTGCCAGCAGCGTAGAAGCGGGAGCAAGAACCGGGGAGCTGTTTTTT.

The rearrangement uses TRBV5-1 and TRBJ1-4; 8 nucleotides align to TRBD1. With V trimmed by 7 bases and J by 5 bases, 10 bases remained unmatched. CDR1 SGHRS and CDR2 YFSETQ come from the germline V gene. The CDR3 runs 15 residues. DNA for the CDR3: TGCGCCAGCGCGCACTCACAGGGGGGGAATGAAAAACTGTTTTTT. Its protein product is CASAHSQGGNEKLFF.

This clonotype showed up just a few times. DNA of the CDR3: TGTGCCAGCAGAAGACAGGGTCCCTCTGGAAACACCATATATTTT. Amino acids: CASRRQGPSGNTIYF. The rearrangement uses TRBV3-1 and TRBJ1-3; TRBD1 matches at 7 bases. Trimming at V came to 6 bases and at J to 0 bases, leaving 5 bases not matched to a gene. CDR3 size: 15 residues. Germline V gene data show CDR1 as LGHDT and CDR2 as YNNKEL (reference sequence). The whole variable domain, filled in from reference TRBV3-1 and TRBJ1-3, reads DTAVSQTPKYLVTQMGNDKSIKCEQNLGHDTMYWYKQDSKKFLKIMFSYNNKELIINETVPNRFSPKSPDKAHLNLHINSLELGDSAVYFCASRRQGPSGNTIYFGEGSWLTVV.

The chain carries TRBV7-2 and TRBJ1-2; 12 bases align to TRBD1. The germline gives CDR1 SGHTA, CDR2 FQGNSA. This CDR3 has 16 amino acids. Trimming cost V 5 bases and J 4 bases; bases outside gene matches: 8. The CDR3 DNA sequence: TGTGCCAGCAGCCCAGGGGGACAGGGGGCCCTCTATGGCTACACCTTC. It yields the protein CASSPGGQGALYGYTF.

This chain joins TRBV12-3 or TRBV12-4 and TRBJ2-5; no clear D gene. Deletions cut 3 bases from V and 5 bases from J, with 7 bases between. The CDR3 runs 12 residues. The CDR3 DNA reads as TGTGCCAGCAGTTTTTCTGAGGAGACCCAGTACTTC. It specifies CASSFSEETQYF.

The sample holds a few counts of this clonotype. The V call is TRBV12-3 or TRBV12-4, the J call TRBJ2-2, with 9 nucleotides matching TRBD1. The V and J ends lost 3 bases and 3 bases, in that order; junction bases with no gene match: 17. This CDR3 region has 20 residues. CDR3 in amino acids: CASSLDGLWDRVRDTGELFF. CDR3 DNA sequence: TGTGCCAGCAGTTTGGACGGGTTGTGGGACAGGGTTCGCGACACCGGGGAGCTGTTTTTT.

This clonotype turned up a few times. The V gene is TRBV6-1, the J gene TRBJ2-2, with 8 positions matching TRBD1. J was trimmed by 6 bases and V by 6 bases; bases with no gene match: 6. Looked up from germline, CDR1 is MNHNS and CDR2 is SASEGT. This CDR3 contains 14 residues. The CDR3 bases are TGTGCCAGCAGGTGGAACAGGGGGGCCGGGGAGCTGTTTTTT. This gives the protein CASRWNRGAGELFF.

This chain uses TRBV28 with TRBJ2-7, with D unclear. Trimming cost V 3 bases and J 5 bases, with 5 bases left between them. The CDR3 consists of 11 residues. CDR1 and CDR2 (germline): MDHEN, SYDVKM. The CDR3 sequence: CASSFGDEQYF. The CDR3 coding sequence is TGTGCCAGCAGTTTCGGAGACGAGCAGTACTTC.

This clonotype was seen a handful of times. The chain is built from TRBV27 and TRBJ2-2, with 8 bases that match TRBD2. The trim removed 3 bases at V and 6 bases at J, leaving 12 bases unmatched. CDR3 length equals 17 residues. Per germline, CDR1 MNHEY and CDR2 SMNVEV (reference sequence). CDR3 bases: TGTGCCAGCAGTTTGCTCCCGGGACTAGTGTCTCCCGGGGAGCTGTTTTTT. Translating gives CASSLLPGLVSPGELFF.

In its sample, this clonotype was seen a few times. The chain joins TRBV5-1 to TRBJ2-1, with 11 bases fitting TRBD1. Germline values: CDR1 SGHRS, CDR2 YFSETQ. CDR3 length: 16 residues. V shed 4 bases and J 0 bases; nucleotides not matched to a gene: 3. The CDR3 here is CASSPGTGGSYNEQFF. The CDR3 DNA is TGCGCCAGCAGCCCAGGGACAGGGGGCTCCTACAATGAGCAGTTCTTC.

The rearrangement uses TRBV29-1 and TRBJ2-7; no reliable D call. V lost 4 bases to trimming and J lost 3 bases, with 7 bases between them. The CDR3 has 11 residues. CDR1 SQVTM and CDR2 ANQGSEA come from the germline V gene. The CDR3 DNA sequence: TGCAGCGTTGGCCAAAACTACGAGCAGTACTTC. It specifies CSVGQNYEQYF.

This chain uses TRBV4-2 with TRBJ1-2; D ambiguous. The germline CDR1 and CDR2 sequences are LGHNA and YNFKEQ. Trimming shortened V by 3 bases and J by 7 bases, and 15 bases separated the two germline ends. The CDR3 has 14 residues. CDR3 in amino acids: CASSQDRTLGGYTF. Here the CDR3 DNA reads TGTGCCAGCAGCCAGGATAGGACCCTCGGTGGCTACACCTTC.

This chain uses TRBV20-1 with TRBJ1-2, with D possibly being TRBD1 (5 bases). The CDR3 extends over 13 amino acids. V lost 3 bases, J lost 6 bases, and 14 bases lay in between. CDR1 and CDR2 from the germline V gene are DFQATT and SNEGSKA (reference sequence). The CDR3 nucleotides read TGCAGTGCTAGCCCGGGCGCCAGGGATGGCTACACCTTC. Protein product: CSASPGARDGYTF.

The genes are TRBV20-1 and TRBJ1-6; D not resolved. Deletions cut 3 bases from V and 0 bases from J, with 9 bases between. The V gene's germline CDR1 is DFQATT and CDR2 SNEGSKA (reference sequence). The CDR3 runs to 15 residues. Written as DNA, the CDR3 is TGCAGTGCTAGTATAAGGAGCTCCTATAATTCACCCCTCCACTTT. Protein: CSASIRSSYNSPLHF.

The chain combines TRBV5-1 with TRBJ2-6; D call uncertain. Per germline, CDR1 SGHRS and CDR2 YFSETQ. V lost 1 base, J lost 0 bases, and 14 bases lay in between. The CDR3 covers 18 residues. The CDR3 spells CASSLRPPSGSGANVLTF. CDR3 sequence (DNA): TGCGCCAGCAGCTTGCGTCCACCAAGTGGCTCTGGGGCCAACGTCCTGACTTTC.

The V gene is TRBV4-3, the J gene TRBJ2-3; a possible D gene is TRBD1 (5 bases). Germline V gene data show CDR1 as LGHNA and CDR2 as YSLEER. The CDR3 runs to 15 residues. V lost 2 bases and J 0 bases, leaving 9 bases between the germline ends. The DNA for the CDR3 is TGCGCCAGCAGCCAAACAGGCTATAGCACAGATACGCAGTATTTT. Its translation: CASSQTGYSTDTQYF.

This rearrangement joins TRBV24-1 to TRBJ1-5; TRBD1 is a possible D gene (5 bases). CDR1 KGHDR and CDR2 SFDVKD come from the germline V gene. CDR3 length: 13 amino acids. V was shortened by 4 bases and J by 3 bases, with 6 bases between the two germline ends. CDR3 bases: TGTGCCACCAGTGACAGGGCCAATCAGCCCCAGCATTTT. Encoded protein: CATSDRANQPQHF.

This clonotype was counted only a few times. V usage is TRBV9 and J usage is TRBJ2-2; maybe TRBD1 (5 bases). The germline CDR1 and CDR2 sequences are SGDLS and YYNGEE. The germline V and J ends were trimmed by 4 bases and 7 bases, with 11 bases remaining between them. The CDR3 length is 13 residues. DNA of the CDR3: TGTGCCAGCAGCTCCCACCAGGGCGGGGAGCTGTTTTTT. This translates into CASSSHQGGELFF.

The J gene is TRBJ2-7, the V gene TRBV28, with 9 bases fitting TRBD1. The CDR3 has 17 residues. With V trimmed by 7 bases and J by 0 bases, 13 bases remained unmatched. Germline V gene sequence: CDR1 MDHEN, CDR2 SYDVKM. CDR3 sequence: CASTLPGTGPPSYEQYF. CDR3 coding DNA: TGTGCCAGCACCCTCCCGGGGACAGGGCCCCCCTCCTACGAGCAGTACTTC.

This clonotype was seen only a few times. V and J are TRBV7-7 and TRBJ2-3, with D perhaps given as TRBD1 or TRBD2 (5 bases each). CDR1 is SSHAT, CDR2 FNYEAQ, per germline (reference sequence). The CDR3 is 15 residues long. V was shortened by 4 bases and J by 2 bases, with 13 bases between the two germline ends. CDR3 nucleotides: TGTGCCAGCAGCTCGGGACCGTATAACACAGATACGCAGTATTTT. Translated: CASSSGPYNTDTQYF.